What follows are 6 T cell receptor beta chains derived from one specimen sequenced in a study of cytomegalovirus exposure and HLA in healthy donors. The table came from immunoSEQ multiplex PCR; TCRdb's copy has only in-frame clones and leaves some out. Of approximately 190,000 clones in the sample, 84% were seen once. The sample taken for sequencing was PBMCs. Receptor source: a man aged 18-30 years in good health and CMV-seropositive.

This clone was recorded once. The chain combines TRBV9 with TRBJ2-3; 11 positions agree with TRBD2. Germline trimming cut 3 bases from V and 2 bases from J; bases unmatched to any gene: 2. The CDR3 covers 15 residues. The germline V gene encodes CDR1 SGDLS and CDR2 YYNGEE. In DNA form, the CDR3 reads TGTGCCAGCAGCGCTAGCGGGAGGATCACAGATACGCAGTATTTT. Translating gives CASSASGRITDTQYF. The variable domain in full, completed from reference TRBV9 and TRBJ2-3, reads DSGVTQTPKHLITATGQRVTLRCSPRSGDLSVYWYQQSLDQGLQFLIQYYNGEERAKGNILERFSAQQFPDLHSELNLSSLELGDSALYFCASSASGRITDTQYFGPGTRLTVL.

The chain combines TRBV5-8 with TRBJ2-7; TRBD1 aligns across 12 bases. Losses at the gene ends were 7 bases for V and 7 bases for J; bases not matched to a gene: 9. This CDR3 region has 14 residues. Germline lookup yields CDR1 SGHTS and CDR2 YDEGEE. The DNA for the CDR3 is TGTGCCAGCGAGCCGGGACAGGGGGCAAGGGAGCAGTACTTC. It yields the protein CASEPGQGAREQYF.

The chain joins TRBV5-1 to TRBJ2-7; TRBD1 might be the D (5 bases). This CDR3 is 13 amino acids long. Trimming removed 4 bases at V and 1 base at J, with 9 bases between. CDR1 is SGHRS, CDR2 YFSETQ, per germline. The CDR3 loop is CASSQGGSYEQYF. The DNA of the CDR3 is TGCGCCAGCAGCCAGGGCGGATCCTACGAGCAGTACTTC.

This rearrangement joins TRBV7-2 to TRBJ1-1; no clear D. This CDR3 region has 14 residues. The germline V and J ends were trimmed by 1 base and 5 bases, with 11 bases remaining between them. CDR1 SGHTA and CDR2 FQGNSA come from the germline V gene. The CDR3 loop is CASSLGAGWTEAFF. The CDR3 region has the DNA TGTGCCAGCAGCTTAGGGGCGGGATGGACTGAAGCTTTCTTT.

This chain links TRBV19 with TRBJ2-5; tentatively, D is TRBD1 (6 bases). Per germline, CDR1 LNHDA and CDR2 SQIVND (reference sequence). CDR3 length: 14 amino acids. The V end lost 6 bases, the J end lost 1 base, and 12 bases lay between the germline ends. CDR3: CASRPGQSQETQYF. The CDR3 DNA follows: TGTGCCAGTAGGCCTGGACAGAGCCAAGAGACCCAGTACTTC.

This clone turned up a few times. The chain has TRBV7-7 and TRBJ1-5, with TRBD1 as a possible D gene (5 bases). The V gene lost 5 bases and the J gene lost 9 bases, with 14 bases spanning the gap. This CDR3 region has 13 residues. The V gene's germline CDR1 is SSHAT and CDR2 FNYEAQ (reference sequence). CDR3 DNA sequence: TGTGCCAGCAGCCAGGACATCTCCGGGCCCCAGCATTTT. Its protein product is CASSQDISGPQHF.